This TCR beta chain was recovered during a study of T cells in Graves' hyperthyroidism and ophthalmopathy. Orbital computed tomography, thyroid ultrasound, serum thyroxine and TRAb, and clinical symptoms together informed the diagnoses. The study, taken as a whole, reports: The model forecast ophthalmopathy, anticipating it by a median roughly 6 months before onset.

V shed 6 bases and J 4 bases; nucleotides not matched to a gene: 8. There are 14 residues in the CDR3. Germline V gene data show CDR1 as SQVTM and CDR2 as ANQGSEA. Amplification of TCR beta CDR3 regions was performed using RNA transcripts as template. TCR CDR3 regions were first amplified by RT-PCR with HTBI primers. Using its own MiXCR run on the multiplex PCR reads, TCRdb lists one record per CDR3 protein. This sample has under 700,000 distinct CDR3 sequences, with approximately 15% found just once. Comment on this clonotype: Antigen unknown.

The sequenced sample was blood. The receptor was isolated from a woman between 18 and 30 years old with Graves' hyperthyroidism. The chain has TRBV29-1 and TRBJ2-4, with 8 bases identical to TRBD1. In DNA, the CDR3 is TGCAGCGTACCCTACAGGGGGAATAAAAACATTCAGTACTTC. As protein: CSVPYRGNKNIQYF.